What follows are 30 T cell receptor beta chains derived from one specimen sequenced in a study of T-cell memory formation after mild COVID-19. Via MiXCR, TCRdb re-called the 5' RACE reads, giving one row per CDR3 protein. The sample lists around 370,000 distinct CDR3 sequences; roughly 20% were seen once. The specimen was PBMCs or a T cell subset sorted from them (not recorded which). The receptor source for this set is an adult woman who had mild COVID-19 (a few samples of this study predate the infection). Cell type and time point are not known.

The CDR3 loop is CASSLHGTSGSQAKNIQYF. In DNA form, the CDR3 reads TGTGCCAGCAGCCTCCACGGGACTAGCGGGAGTCAAGCCAAAAACATTCAGTACTTC. This chain connects TRBV7-9 to TRBJ2-4; 14 nucleotides line up with TRBD2. The V gene's germline CDR1 is SEHNR and CDR2 FQNEAQ (reference sequence). Trimming cost V 5 bases and J 0 bases; bases outside gene matches: 9. The CDR3 has 19 residues.

This clonotype was recorded a few times. Since no conserved phenylalanine or tryptophan closes the CDR3, a read error is the likely cause. It is unclear where the CDR3 begins or ends on the DNA, so no DNA is shown, and the CDR3 is as TCRdb lists it. The chain combines TRBV21-1 with TRBJ2-7; no check of the table's D call, TRBD1, against the DNA was made. TRBV21-1 is labeled a pseudogene. The CDR3 is 11 amino acids long, termini counted. CDR3 protein: CASSKARGRQI.

The V call is TRBV9, the J call TRBJ1-3; no clear D. The V end was cut by 5 bases, the J end by 3 bases, with 6 bases between. The germline gives CDR1 SGDLS, CDR2 YYNGEE. CDR3 size: 12 residues. The CDR3 bases are TGTGCCAGCAGTACTGGTGGAAACACCATATATTTT. Translation gives CASSTGGNTIYF.

The chain recombines TRBV5-1 with TRBJ2-3, with TRBD2 matching 8 bases. The V gene's germline CDR1 is SGHRS and CDR2 YFSETQ. J lost 2 bases, V lost 3 bases, and 5 bases had no gene match. The length of the CDR3 is 15 residues. The CDR3 DNA sequence: TGCGCCAGCAGCTGGGTAGCGGGATCCACAGATACGCAGTATTTT. This encodes CASSWVAGSTDTQYF.

This clonotype appeared a few times. CDR3 sequence: CASSHLLAGSYNEQFF. The CDR3 DNA reads as TGTGCCAGCAGCCACCTCTTGGCAGGGTCCTACAATGAGCAGTTCTTC. The chain recombines TRBV7-3 with TRBJ2-1, with D perhaps TRBD1 (5 bases). Germline-derived CDR1 and CDR2 are SGHTA and FQGTGA. With 5 bases removed from V and 1 base from J, the gap between germline ends came to 15 bases. This CDR3 is built from 16 residues.

This clonotype was detected only a few times. CDR3 in DNA: TGTGCCAGCAGCTTGAGTCCGGTCGGCGCCTATGGCTACACCTTC. This codes for CASSLSPVGAYGYTF. This chain uses TRBV5-6 with TRBJ1-2; D is unclear. V gave up 1 base and J gave up 4 bases, with 14 bases separating them. Germline V gene data show CDR1 as SGHDT and CDR2 as YYEEEE. CDR3 length: 15 amino acids.

The chain uses TRBV12-3 or TRBV12-4 and TRBJ1-4, with D hard to call. V gave up 3 bases and J gave up 7 bases, with 18 bases separating them. The CDR3 is 16 amino acids. Here the CDR3 reads CASSFVRPGGFEKLFF. The CDR3 nucleotides read TGTGCCAGCAGTTTCGTACGTCCCGGAGGGTTTGAAAAACTGTTTTTT.

The CDR3 is CSASSQVNSPLHF. CDR3 bases: TGCAGTGCTAGTAGCCAGGTTAATTCACCCCTCCACTTT. The V and J genes are TRBV20-1 and TRBJ1-6, with D uncertain. V gave up 3 bases and J gave up 6 bases, with 9 bases separating them. The germline CDR1 and CDR2 sequences are DFQATT and SNEGSKA (reference sequence). The CDR3 consists of 13 residues.

This clonotype ranks as medium-sized. The genes are TRBV7-8 and TRBJ2-3; D is unclear. Germline V CDR1 and CDR2: SGHVS, FQNEAQ. V lost 3 bases and J 2 bases, leaving 0 bases between the germline ends. The CDR3 contains 11 residues. The CDR3 here is CASSFTDTQYF. The DNA for the CDR3 is TGTGCCAGCAGCTTCACAGATACGCAGTATTTT.

This clonotype has more than one count but fewer than ten. The CDR3 nucleotides are TGTGCCTGGAGTGTAAATCCTGAGGACGAGCAGTACTTC. Protein sequence: CAWSVNPEDEQYF. The rearrangement links TRBV30 to TRBJ2-7; D is ambiguous. V was cut by 0 bases and J by 5 bases, with 11 bases left in between. This CDR3 has 13 amino acids. Per the germline V gene, CDR1 is GTSNPN and CDR2 is SVGIG (reference sequence).

This clonotype showed up many times. J is TRBJ2-1 and V is TRBV24-1; perhaps TRBD1 as D (5 bases). V dropped 4 bases and J dropped 7 bases, with 16 bases sitting between them. Germline assignment: CDR1 KGHDR and CDR2 SFDVKD. This CDR3 has 15 amino acids. The CDR3 DNA is TGTGCCACCAGTGAGCCCAGACAGTCGCGGAATGAGCAGTTCTTC. Translation gives CATSEPRQSRNEQFF.

As DNA, the CDR3 is TGTGCCAGCAGCCTGCCCGTAACGACACCACAAGAGACCCAGTACTTC. Amino acid sequence: CASSLPVTTPQETQYF. The genes are TRBV12-3 or TRBV12-4 and TRBJ2-5; D remains ambiguous. V shed 6 bases and J shed 2 bases, with 19 bases lying between them. The CDR3 covers 16 residues.

A few counts support this clonotype. CDR3 protein: CASSLRVPYSGNTIYF. CDR3 DNA: TGTGCCAGCAGCCTCAGAGTTCCTTACTCTGGAAACACCATATATTTT. The rearrangement links TRBV27 to TRBJ1-3; D uncertain. V gave up 6 bases and J gave up 0 bases, with 15 bases separating them. The CDR3 length is 16 residues. Germline CDR1 is MNHEY and CDR2 is SMNVEV (reference sequence).

Only a few counts were recorded for this clonotype. The rearrangement joins TRBV20-1 to TRBJ2-1; weak D call: TRBD2 (6 bases). Trimming removed 2 bases at V and 0 bases at J, with 14 bases between. The length of the CDR3 is 16 residues. The V gene's germline CDR1 is DFQATT and CDR2 SNEGSKA (reference sequence). The CDR3 spells CSARKSGGISYNEQFF. The CDR3 nucleotides read TGCAGTGCTAGAAAAAGTGGGGGGATCTCCTACAATGAGCAGTTCTTC.

The table lists this clonotype with a few counts. The V call is TRBV15, the J call TRBJ2-1; possibly TRBD1 for D (6 bases). V shed 0 bases and J shed 9 bases, with 24 bases lying between them. The CDR3 is 18 amino acids. Per the germline V gene, CDR1 is LNHNV and CDR2 is YYDKDF (reference sequence). The CDR3 loop reads CATSREGRGGSSGGEQFF. DNA for the CDR3: TGTGCCACCAGCAGAGAGGGTAGAGGGGGATCGTCGGGCGGTGAGCAGTTCTTC.

The table lists this clonotype with a few counts. The chain is built from TRBV4-2 and TRBJ1-5, with 7 bases matching TRBD1. The CDR3 sequence is 17 residues long. Germline-derived CDR1 and CDR2 are LGHNA and YNFKEQ. V was pared by 2 bases and J by 0 bases, with 7 bases of the junction left unmatched. The DNA for the CDR3 is TGTGCCAGCAGCCAACCGGGACAGATGTATAGCAATCAGCCCCAGCATTTT. Its protein is CASSQPGQMYSNQPQHF.

This clonotype was counted a few times. The V gene is TRBV5-1, the J gene TRBJ2-7, with D hard to call. Germline V gene sequence: CDR1 SGHRS, CDR2 YFSETQ. This CDR3 contains 13 residues. Deletions cut 5 bases from V and 4 bases from J, with 13 bases between. CDR3 coding DNA: TGCGCCAGCAGTAGGGTCCTCGGTTACGAGCAGTACTTC. It is translated as CASSRVLGYEQYF.

Here the CDR3 reads CASSLGSLSDTQYF. Written as DNA, the CDR3 is TGCGCCAGCAGCTTGGGTTCCCTGTCAGATACGCAGTATTTT. This chain links TRBV5-1 with TRBJ2-3; D not certain. V lost 0 bases and J 4 bases, leaving 9 bases between the germline ends. Per germline, CDR1 SGHRS and CDR2 YFSETQ. The CDR3 loop spans 14 amino acids.

The chain joins TRBV12-3 or TRBV12-4 to TRBJ1-2; 8 bases are a match to TRBD1. Trimming removed 5 bases from V and 2 bases from J; junction bases left unmatched: 10. This CDR3 region has 16 residues. CDR3 region: CASSSLQGAGNYGYTF. The CDR3 region has the DNA TGTGCCAGCAGTAGTTTGCAGGGGGCTGGGAACTATGGCTACACCTTC.

This clonotype has more than one count but fewer than ten. The chain uses TRBV12-3 or TRBV12-4 and TRBJ2-3, with a tentative D call TRBD2 (5 bases). CDR3 length equals 15 residues. V gave up 3 bases and J gave up 4 bases, with 14 bases separating them. The DNA for the CDR3 is TGTGCCAGCAGTTTGTATTCTGGAGGCCCAGATACGCAGTATTTT. Translation gives CASSLYSGGPDTQYF.

This rearrangement joins TRBV6-4 to TRBJ2-3, with TRBD2 matching over 7 bases. CDR3 length equals 16 residues. V lost 0 bases to trimming and J lost 1 base; unmatched junction nucleotides: 4. From germline, CDR1 is MRHNA and CDR2 SNTAGT. CDR3 coding DNA: TGTGCCAGCAGTGACTCGGGAGGGCTGGGCACAGATACGCAGTATTTT. It yields the protein CASSDSGGLGTDTQYF.

J is TRBJ1-1 and V is TRBV3-1; D is undetermined. The CDR3 totals 13 residues. Trimming took off 1 base at V and 5 bases at J, with 8 bases between the two ends. Germline V gene data show CDR1 as LGHDT and CDR2 as YNNKEL (reference sequence). The CDR3 loop is CASSQGWGTEAFF. The CDR3 DNA is TGTGCCAGCAGCCAAGGGTGGGGTACTGAAGCTTTCTTT.

This clonotype was counted only a few times. This chain links TRBV5-1 with TRBJ2-1; D perhaps matches TRBD1 (6 bases). The CDR3 runs 15 residues. Germline V gives CDR1 SGHRS, CDR2 YFSETQ. V lost 4 bases and J lost 9, with 20 bases in between. CDR3 sequence reads: CASSVTGQPGVEQFF. For the CDR3, the DNA is TGCGCCAGCAGCGTCACCGGACAGCCTGGGGTTGAGCAGTTCTTC.

This clonotype appeared once. This CDR3 is CASSSTGQGLHSPLHF. DNA of the CDR3: TGTGCCAGCAGCTCCACGGGACAGGGTTTGCATTCACCCCTCCACTTT. The J gene is TRBJ1-6, the V gene TRBV7-2; TRBD1 agrees at 9 bases. The ends lost 4 bases at V and 8 bases at J; junction bases unmatched: 9. The germline V gene has CDR1 SGHTA and CDR2 FQGNSA. CDR3 size: 16 residues.

This clonotype was observed a few times. V is TRBV4-3 and J is TRBJ1-1; possible D gene TRBD1, 6 bases. CDR3 length equals 13 residues. V was pared by 2 bases and J by 4 bases, with 8 bases between. Germline V CDR1 and CDR2: LGHNA, YSLEER. The CDR3 DNA reads TGCGCCAGCAGCCAACAGGGGTCCACTGAAGCTTTCTTT. It translates to CASSQQGSTEAFF.

This clonotype was recorded at least ten times. This sequence joins TRBV20-1 and TRBJ2-1; TRBD2 might be the D (6 bases). V lost 0 bases to trimming and J lost 1 base, with 16 bases between them. The CDR3 loop spans 17 amino acids. CDR1 is DFQATT and CDR2 is SNEGSKA in the germline V gene (reference sequence). The CDR3 is CSARDLPRDSSYNEQFF. DNA of the CDR3: TGCAGTGCTAGAGACTTACCCCGGGACTCGTCCTACAATGAGCAGTTCTTC.

This clonotype turned up a few times. The rearrangement uses TRBV11-2 and TRBJ1-6; D ambiguous. Between the trimmed V and J ends, which lost 3 bases and 5 bases, there was a span of 8 bases. CDR1 SGHAT and CDR2 FQNNGV come from the germline V gene. The CDR3 consists of 14 residues. DNA for the CDR3: TGTGCCAGCAGCTTCCCATGGGATAATTCACCCCTCCACTTT. It codes for CASSFPWDNSPLHF.

This clonotype was recorded a few times. This chain connects TRBV20-1 to TRBJ1-1; perhaps TRBD1 as D (5 bases). Germline V gene data show CDR1 as DFQATT and CDR2 as SNEGSKA (reference sequence). The CDR3 spans 14 residues. The V end lost 0 bases, the J end lost 12 bases, and 20 bases lay between the germline ends. CDR3 loop: CSARDRFGALRTFF. CDR3 coding DNA: TGCAGTGCTAGAGATAGGTTCGGGGCCTTGAGAACTTTCTTT.

A few counts support this clonotype. The chain recombines TRBV4-3 with TRBJ2-7, with 8 nucleotides matching TRBD1. Germline CDR1 is LGHNA and CDR2 is YSLEER. This CDR3 comprises 16 residues. Trimming cost V 0 bases and J 3 bases; bases outside gene matches: 7. CDR3 DNA sequence: TGCGCCAGCAGCCAAGATACCAGGACAGGGATCTACGAGCAGTACTTC. It codes for CASSQDTRTGIYEQYF.

The J gene is TRBJ2-7, the V gene TRBV29-1, with D unresolved. This CDR3 comprises 14 residues. Germline V gene data show CDR1 as SQVTM and CDR2 as ANQGSEA. Trimming cost V 4 bases and J 2 bases, with 15 bases left between them. The CDR3 reads CSVAPRLWAYEQYF. CDR3 sequence (DNA): TGCAGCGTTGCCCCCCGTCTCTGGGCCTACGAGCAGTACTTC.